These 9 T cell receptor beta chains were sequenced from one sample in a study of naive and memory T cell subsets. Two oligonucleotides, mixed equimolar, formed the beta constant-region primer covering TRBC1 and TRBC2. Four rounds of PCR amplified the ligated cDNA using nested alpha and beta constant-region primers plus SP2. TCRdb called the UMI-ligation and nested PCR reads again in MiXCR, with one record for every CDR3 protein. Among fewer than 150,000 distinct CDR3 sequences listed, approximately 20% were seen once. Their target antigens are unknown. Findings of the study overall: Naive repertoires, especially CD8, held a few larger clonotypes, possibly memory cells re-expressing CD45RA.

Source material: naive CD8+ T cells from blood. These receptor sequences come from a human donor in good health.

V and J are TRBV27 and TRBJ2-7; the D is unclear. The CDR3 sequence is 14 residues long. The germline V gene encodes CDR1 MNHEY and CDR2 SMNVEV (reference sequence). V lost 5 bases and J lost 3, with 14 bases in between. CDR3 amino acids: CASSQSGSFYEQYF. The CDR3 DNA sequence: TGTGCCAGCAGTCAATCCGGGTCCTTCTACGAGCAGTACTTC.

This clonotype was seen repeatedly, ten times or more. The CDR3 loop is CASSLGGRDTEAFF. The CDR3 nucleotides are TGTGCCAGCAGCTTAGGCGGGAGAGACACTGAAGCTTTCTTT. J is TRBJ1-1 and V is TRBV7-9; no clear D. Trimming left V 1 base short and J 3 bases short, with 9 bases between. This CDR3 is 14 amino acids long. CDR1 and CDR2 (germline): SEHNR, FQNEAQ (reference sequence). Drawing the rest from reference TRBV7-9 and TRBJ1-1, the complete variable domain is DTGVSQNPRHKITKRGQNVTFRCDPISEHNRLYWYRQTLGQGPEFLTYFQNEAQLEKSRLLSDRFSAERPKGSFSTLEIQRTEQGDSAMYLCASSLGGRDTEAFFGQGTRLTVV.

This clonotype turned up a few times. J is TRBJ2-5 and V is TRBV9, with 13 bases fitting TRBD2. Germline V gives CDR1 SGDLS, CDR2 YYNGEE. The length of the CDR3 is 17 residues. V lost 4 bases, J lost 5 bases, and 11 bases stayed unmatched. CDR3 protein: CASSSLGLAGVAETQYF. CDR3 sequence (DNA): TGTGCCAGCAGCTCGCTAGGACTAGCGGGAGTGGCGGAGACCCAGTACTTC.

This clonotype was found a few times. This chain uses TRBV6-6 with TRBJ2-1; D unresolved. Germline V gives CDR1 MNHNY, CDR2 SVGAGI (reference sequence). The CDR3 has 13 residues. The ends were cut back, 5 bases at V and 9 bases at J, with 14 bases in the middle. The CDR3 loop is CASSPRAPGEQFF. The CDR3, as DNA: TGTGCCAGCAGTCCAAGGGCGCCAGGTGAGCAGTTCTTC.

This clonotype was counted ten times or more. The rearrangement uses TRBV20-1 and TRBJ2-7; 13 positions match TRBD2. This CDR3 comprises 15 residues. Germline V gives CDR1 DFQATT, CDR2 SNEGSKA (reference sequence). The V gene end was trimmed by 6 bases and the J gene end by 2 bases; junction bases not matched to a gene: 7. CDR3 sequence: CSARGLAGTPYEQYF. CDR3 nucleotides: TGCAGTGCGAGGGGACTAGCGGGGACCCCCTACGAGCAGTACTTC.

This clonotype was detected a few times. The chain uses TRBV5-6 and TRBJ2-7; D gene unclear. This CDR3 is 13 amino acids long. The germline CDR1 and CDR2 sequences are SGHDT and YYEEEE. Trimming cost V 0 bases and J 4 bases, with 8 bases left between them. CDR3 DNA sequence: TGTGCCAGCAGCTTGGAGGCGCGTTACGAGCAGTACTTC. The encoded protein is CASSLEARYEQYF. Drawing the rest from reference TRBV5-6 and TRBJ2-7, the complete variable domain is DAGVTQSPTHLIKTRGQQVTLRCSPKSGHDTVSWYQQALGQGPQFIFQYYEEEERQRGNFPDRFSGHQFPNYSSELNVNALLLGDSALYLCASSLEARYEQYFGPGTRLTVT.

The chain couples TRBV28 to TRBJ2-7; no clear D. Germline CDR1 MDHEN, CDR2 SYDVKM. This CDR3 contains 15 residues. Trimming cost V 3 bases and J 1 base, with 13 bases left between them. CDR3 sequence: CASSFSPTESYEQYF. In nucleotides, the CDR3 is TGTGCCAGCAGTTTTTCCCCCACAGAGTCCTACGAGCAGTACTTC.

This clonotype was seen a few times. V gene TRBV6-2 or TRBV6-3 combines with J gene TRBJ2-1, with D hard to call. The length of the CDR3 is 11 residues. V dropped 6 bases and J dropped 8 bases, with 8 bases sitting between them. Germline V gives CDR1 MNHEY, CDR2 SVGEGT. This chain's CDR3 is CASSSADEQFF. CDR3 bases: TGTGCCAGCAGCTCGGCGGATGAGCAGTTCTTC.

This clonotype was counted only a few times. The chain is built from TRBV29-1 and TRBJ1-1, with D perhaps matching TRBD1 (5 bases). The CDR3 contains 15 residues. The V and J ends lost 3 bases and 2 bases respectively, with 16 bases between them. Germline-derived CDR1 and CDR2 are SQVTM and ANQGSEA. The CDR3 loop is CSVESIGALNTEAFF. The CDR3 DNA sequence: TGCAGCGTTGAGTCTATTGGGGCTCTTAACACTGAAGCTTTCTTT.